The subject of this entry is one TCR beta chain. The clone's antigen remains unknown. Per-nucleotide qualities are absent, and no much larger clonotype sits a single base away. Receptor libraries were prepared by 5' RACE. The data were produced on an Illumina HiSeq 2500. The second PCR ran for about 6 to 11 cycles and used a J-beta primer mix along with a sample-barcoded 5' primer. A template-switch 5' adaptor carrying 12 random nucleotides introduced a unique molecular identifier onto each TCR beta cDNA molecule. At least 2.5 million CDR3-containing paired-end reads were obtained from each sample. First-strand cDNA synthesis was performed from all RNA using the Mint cDNA synthesis kit, with priming by a TRBC-specific oligonucleotide. All cDNA was treated with uracil-DNA glycosylase and then went through a first 18-cycle PCR with the universal primers M1SS and BC2_uni_R. As for the authors' bioinformatics: For normalization, 1 million high-quality reads, each with a distinct molecular identifier, were randomly selected from each sample. Instead of being binned into consensus sequences, reads that shared molecular identifiers were thrown out. MiTCR, run with a Q25 quality threshold and the strictest error-elimination algorithm, handled CDR3 identification, clonotype clustering and error correction. A nonparametric unseen species model with Euler transformation was used to estimate lower-bound total TCR beta diversity. The public sequencing data were trimmed at Q25 with fastp and processed into clonotypes with MiXCR by TCRdb, which kept only in-frame beta chains. Under each unique CDR3 protein, matching rows form one entry showing the most common genes and DNA. These V and J calls are TCRdb output, not the study's own analysis. The sample yields approximately 800,000 distinct CDR3 sequences; around half were counted once. The top ten clonotypes cover 40% to 50% of the sample.

The sample belongs to a study of blood T cells in healthy people across ages (dated by TCRdb to between 2014 and 2017). General notes on the study: In model experiments, template switching captured roughly one uniquely barcoded TCR beta cDNA molecule for every two T cells. Donors were grouped into four age groups: young (average approximately 15 years), middle-aged (roughly 37), aged (around 66) and long-lived (just over 80). To avoid experimental bias, donors of different ages were spread randomly across the sequencing lanes. Using the same blood draw, the study looked at two additional independent replicas of 1 million unique cDNA reads for two donors, one aged 18 to 29 and the other aged 80 or older. To track age-related changes in TCR beta repertoire diversity, the study relied on deep sequencing normalized with unique cDNA molecular identifiers.

Overall study outcomes, separate from this receptor: A strong correlation was found between observed TCR beta diversity and the percentage of naive T cells measured by flow cytometry. Compared with the aged group, the long-lived group had more naive CD4+ T cells, fewer expanded clones and increased TCR diversity, a pattern suggesting age selection. Estimates of total diversity based on one million sequenced T cells were considered lower bounds and underestimates. Observed TCR beta diversity per million T cells fell roughly linearly with age, and a significant reduction was already apparent by age around 40. The CMV infection status of donors was not known, potentially confounding age-related changes in expanded clonotypes. Since profiling was done on bulk unsorted PBMCs, naive and antigen-experienced compartments could not be conclusively compared.

Systemically healthy Caucasian individuals from Russia, 39 in total and aged roughly 6 to 100 years, were included as donors. Roughly 9 milliliters of peripheral blood were drawn from each donor into EDTA-treated Vacutainer tubes. Ficoll-Paque density-gradient centrifugation was used to isolate PBMCs, with at least 7 million obtained per sample. Total RNA, at least 5 micrograms per sample, was extracted from PBMCs with Trizol reagent. The percentages of naive CD45RAhigh/CD27high T cells were determined by flow cytometry on a PBMC aliquot from every donor. The CDR3 goes from the cysteine to the phenylalanine over 13 residues. CDR3 DNA is the only sequence kept; it has 39 bases, read in frame from the first base. Looking up the germline V gene yields CDR1 KGHDR and CDR2 SFDVKD. From V the trimming removes 5 bases and from J it removes 11 bases, while the gene matches leave 9 bases of the junction unaccounted for.

The specimen was blood. The origin of this receptor is a man aged 80 or over in good health. The V and J genes are TRBV24-1 and TRBJ2-5, and 8 bases in between align with TRBD2. The CDR3 sequence is CATSGGGRNEQYF. DNA sequence: TGTGCCACCAGTGGCGGGGGGCGGAATGAGCAGTACTTC.